Shown below are 23 T cell receptor beta chains from a single sample sequenced in a study of cytomegalovirus exposure and HLA in healthy donors. PCR employed 60 Vbeta and 13 Jbeta primers. The data were produced by immunoSEQ multiplex PCR, yet TCRdb's version contains in-frame clones alone and is incomplete. The table records about 140,000 clones, around 82% of them present only once. Sequenced: PBMCs. These receptors were collected from a man aged 18 to 30 in good health and CMV-seropositive.

The CDR3 DNA reads TGCGCCAGCAGCTCATTGACAGGGGGTCAAAGGGCCTACGAGCAGTACTTC. Its translation is CASSSLTGGQRAYEQYF. The gene calls are TRBV5-1 and TRBJ2-5; the match to TRBD1 covers 9 bases. The end of the DNA aligns better with TRBJ2-7, so the J call may be wrong. The CDR3 runs to 17 residues. Germline loops: CDR1 SGHRS, CDR2 YFSETQ.

The chain joins TRBV5-1 to TRBJ2-7; 7 bases match TRBD2. CDR3 size: 15 residues. V gave up 0 bases and J gave up 2 bases; unmatched junction bases: 5. CDR1 SGHRS and CDR2 YFSETQ come from the germline V gene. The CDR3 sequence: CASSLEVAGAYEQYF. CDR3 DNA: TGCGCCAGCAGCTTGGAGGTAGCGGGTGCCTACGAGCAGTACTTC.

CDR3 in DNA: TGTGCCAGCAGCGTGACAGGGTCCTACGAGCAGTACTTC. This gives the protein CASSVTGSYEQYF. The chain links TRBV9 to TRBJ2-7; 7 bases agree with TRBD1. The germline CDR1 and CDR2 sequences are SGDLS and YYNGEE. The CDR3 covers 13 residues. V trimming: 2 bases; J trimming: 1 base; junction bases outside the gene matches: 0.

The rearrangement links TRBV11-2 to TRBJ1-4; D possibly corresponds to TRBD1 (5 bases). This CDR3 region has 14 residues. Per the germline V gene, CDR1 is SGHAT and CDR2 is FQNNGV. Between the trimmed V and J ends, which lost 3 bases and 1 base, there was a span of 6 bases. Here the CDR3 reads CASSLGLTNEKLFF. The CDR3 bases are TGTGCCAGCAGCTTGGGGCTAACTAATGAAAAACTGTTTTTT.

The chain recombines TRBV4-2 with TRBJ2-2; TRBD2 aligns across 10 bases. V was clipped by 3 bases and J by 3 bases; unmatched bases: 4. The CDR3 sequence is 16 residues long. In germline, CDR1 is LGHNA, CDR2 YNFKEQ. CDR3: CASSHPGLADTGELFF. In DNA form, the CDR3 reads TGTGCCAGCAGCCACCCCGGACTAGCGGACACCGGGGAGCTGTTTTTT.

For the CDR3, the DNA is TGTGCCAGCAGCGCTCAGGGGCCCCAGTACTTC. Encoded protein: CASSAQGPQYF. This chain links TRBV9 with TRBJ2-5, with D perhaps matching TRBD1 (6 bases). This CDR3 has 11 residues. Deletions cut 3 bases from V and 9 bases from J, with 9 bases between. The germline V gene has CDR1 SGDLS and CDR2 YYNGEE.

The chain has TRBV27 and TRBJ1-1, with D uncertain. Per germline, CDR1 MNHEY and CDR2 SMNVEV (reference sequence). Trimming left V 6 bases short and J 1 base short, with 12 bases between. The CDR3 contains 14 residues. The CDR3 region is CASRYLFRNTEAFF. For the CDR3, the DNA is TGTGCCAGCAGATACCTATTCCGGAACACTGAAGCTTTCTTT.

This chain joins TRBV4-1 and TRBJ2-7; TRBD1 might be the D (6 bases). V dropped 1 base and J dropped 3 bases, with 13 bases sitting between them. CDR3 length equals 15 residues. Germline V gene data show CDR1 as MGHRA and CDR2 as YSYEKL. CDR3 sequence: CASSQVQGLYYEQYF. Here the CDR3 DNA reads TGCGCCAGCAGCCAAGTACAGGGTTTATACTACGAGCAGTACTTC.

This clone has more than one count but fewer than ten. The rearrangement uses TRBV27 and TRBJ2-1, with 7 bases lining up with TRBD2. The CDR3 contains 15 residues. V was clipped by 2 bases and J by 6 bases; unmatched bases: 7. From germline, CDR1 is MNHEY and CDR2 SMNVEV (reference sequence). CDR3: CASSLVAGDGNEQFF. Here the CDR3 DNA reads TGTGCCAGCAGTTTAGTTGCGGGAGACGGCAATGAGCAGTTCTTC.

V and J are TRBV28 and TRBJ1-1, with D possibly being TRBD1 (5 bases). Germline assignment: CDR1 MDHEN and CDR2 SYDVKM. V was trimmed by 7 bases and J by 8 bases, leaving 14 bases between them. The CDR3 runs 12 residues. In DNA, the CDR3 is TGTGCCAGCATGGTAGGGGCCGCCGAAGCTTTCTTT. This encodes CASMVGAAEAFF.

This clone was picked up a small number of times. At one end the junction does not follow the germline gene, possibly because of a read error. The J gene is TRBJ2-7, the V gene TRBV28, with 12 bases that match TRBD1. Germline V lookup: CDR1 MDHEN, CDR2 SYDVKM. The CDR3 contains 18 residues. The CDR3 nucleotides are TGTGCCAGCAGTCTCCCGGGACAGGGGGCTTCGAACTATTACGAGGAGTACTTC. Translated: CASSLPGQGASNYYEEYF.

The chain uses TRBV19 and TRBJ2-1; tentatively, D is TRBD2 (6 bases). The CDR3 length is 13 residues. Looked up from germline, CDR1 is LNHDA and CDR2 is SQIVND (reference sequence). Trimming stripped 10 bases from V and 8 bases from J, with 18 bases between. The CDR3 DNA follows: TGTGCCACCACCGGGACTCCTGTTGATGAGCAGTTCTTC. Translation gives CATTGTPVDEQFF.

J is TRBJ1-2 and V is TRBV7-5. TRBV7-5 is shown as a pseudogene. The CDR3 consists of 16 residues. The CDR3 nucleotides read TGTGCCAGAAGCCCAGAGGCGGGCGCACCCGTCTATGGCTACACCTTC. Translating gives CARSPEAGAPVYGYTF.

The V and J genes are TRBV9 and TRBJ1-6, with D unclear. The germline V and J ends were trimmed by 0 bases and 6 bases, with 10 bases remaining between them. The germline gives CDR1 SGDLS, CDR2 YYNGEE. This CDR3 is 15 amino acids long. CDR3 residues: CASSVEAGSNSPLHF. DNA of the CDR3: TGTGCCAGCAGCGTAGAGGCAGGCAGTAATTCACCCCTCCACTTT.

This clone ranks as medium-sized. The chain has TRBV6-1 and TRBJ2-7; D might be TRBD1 (6 bases). The CDR3 sequence is 12 residues long. V was clipped by 10 bases and J by 4 bases, with 14 bases between them. CDR1 MNHNS and CDR2 SASEGT come from the germline V gene. Here the CDR3 DNA reads TGTGCCACCGCAGGGGATCTATACGAGCAGTACTTC. Protein sequence: CATAGDLYEQYF.

The gene calls are TRBV28 and TRBJ2-7, with D perhaps TRBD1 (7 bases). The V gene's germline CDR1 is MDHEN and CDR2 SYDVKM. CDR3 length: 15 residues. V shed 7 bases and J shed 2 bases, with 18 bases lying between them. CDR3 loop: CASTPWRDSTYEQYF. The CDR3 nucleotides are TGTGCCAGCACTCCATGGCGGGACAGTACCTACGAGCAGTACTTC. Using reference TRBV28 and TRBJ2-7 for the parts outside the CDR3, the full variable domain is DVKVTQSSRYLVKRTGEKVFLECVQDMDHENMFWYRQDPGLGLRLIYFSYDVKMKEKGDIPEGYSVSREKKERFSLILESASTNQTSMYLCASTPWRDSTYEQYFGPGTRLTVT.

The CDR3 nucleotides are TGTGCCAGCGGACGTAGCGGGAGTACCTACGAGCAGTACTTC. Its translation is CASGRSGSTYEQYF. The gene calls are TRBV5-5 and TRBJ2-7; 9 nucleotides align to TRBD2. CDR1 is SGHKS, CDR2 YYEKEE, per germline (reference sequence). CDR3 length equals 14 residues. The trim removed 7 bases at V and 2 bases at J, leaving 7 bases unmatched.

CDR3 residues: CASSPTGAGELFF. The CDR3 nucleotides read TGTGCCAGCAGTCCTACAGGGGCCGGGGAGCTGTTTTTT. The chain uses TRBV27 and TRBJ2-2, with 7 bases lining up with TRBD1. V was clipped by 5 bases and J by 6 bases; unmatched bases: 3. Germline V gene sequence: CDR1 MNHEY, CDR2 SMNVEV (reference sequence). The CDR3 length is 13 residues.

The chain recombines TRBV5-1 with TRBJ2-1, with D uncertain. The germline CDR1 and CDR2 sequences are SGHRS and YFSETQ. The CDR3 is 13 residues long. V lost 3 bases and J lost 8, with 12 bases in between. The CDR3: CASSYFYQDEQFF. CDR3 sequence (DNA): TGCGCCAGCAGCTACTTCTACCAGGATGAGCAGTTCTTC.

The genes are TRBV27 and TRBJ1-2; a weak D match, TRBD1 (5 bases). The CDR3 length is 14 residues. Germline V gene sequence: CDR1 MNHEY, CDR2 SMNVEV (reference sequence). Trimming stripped 7 bases from V and 5 bases from J, with 17 bases between. The chain's CDR3 is CASKGFGAGYGYTF. DNA for the CDR3: TGTGCCAGCAAGGGATTCGGGGCGGGGTATGGCTACACCTTC.

The chain is built from TRBV7-8 and TRBJ2-4; 9 bases line up with TRBD1. Trimming cost V 5 bases and J 7 bases; bases outside gene matches: 12. CDR1 and CDR2 (germline): SGHVS, FQNEAQ. This CDR3 is 16 amino acids long. The CDR3 loop is CASSPTRGTGSNIQYF. The DNA of the CDR3 is TGTGCCAGCAGCCCGACTAGGGGGACAGGGTCGAACATTCAGTACTTC.

The sample holds one count of this clone. DNA of the CDR3: TGCGCCAGCAGCCCCCTCACGGGAGGGTCCTACAATGAGCAGTTCTTC. Translating it yields CASSPLTGGSYNEQFF. The chain has TRBV4-1 and TRBJ2-1; TRBD2 matches at 8 bases. CDR1 is MGHRA, CDR2 YSYEKL, per germline. V lost 4 bases to trimming and J lost 1 base; unmatched junction nucleotides: 6. This CDR3 is built from 16 residues.

The chain couples TRBV7-9 to TRBJ2-7; 8 nucleotides align to TRBD1. The CDR3 runs to 13 residues. Germline V gene lookup returns CDR1 SEHNR and CDR2 FQNEAQ (reference sequence). Trimming removed 5 bases from V and 5 bases from J; junction bases left unmatched: 5. CDR3 in amino acids: CASSRQGNHEQYF. The CDR3, as DNA: TGTGCCAGCAGCCGACAGGGGAACCACGAGCAGTACTTC.